The entry that follows covers one T cell receptor (beta chain) sequence. The CDR3 totals 19 residues. Trimming at V came to 4 bases and at J to 3 bases, leaving 18 bases not matched to a gene. This sample is part of a study of blood T cell repertoires in COVID-19. Data came from immunoSEQ multiplex PCR; TCRdb stores just in-frame clones and leaves some out. The table has hundreds of thousands of clones, roughly 89% seen once; the top ten hold 0.7% to 1%. The rearrangement uses TRBV23-1 and TRBJ2-7; 10 nucleotides line up with TRBD2. TRBV23-1 is an ORF, with its function uncertain. The sequence came from a man aged 18 to 30 with COVID-19, enrolled during active disease. The sample was peripheral blood. CDR3 region: CASSPGGGGLAPRFYEQYF. CDR3 DNA: TGCGCCAGCAGTCCCGGGGGCGGGGGACTAGCGCCCCGATTCTACGAGCAGTACTTC.